Sequencing of this T cell receptor beta chain was carried out in a study of shared T cell receptors in the human thymus. Here immunoSEQ multiplex PCR was the method, and the copy in TCRdb shows in-frame clones only, minus some. The data contain hundreds of thousands of clones, over 75% of them singletons. V dropped 7 bases and J dropped 7 bases, with 17 bases sitting between them. CDR3 length equals 14 residues. Germline assignment: CDR1 LNHDA and CDR2 SQIVND (reference sequence). The data were also submitted as part of a second study, on human thymus T cells.

The source is a boy under two years old with a congenital heart defect. This chain uses TRBV19 with TRBJ2-1; possibly TRBD2 for D (6 bases). The sequenced material came from thymocytes. As DNA, the CDR3 is TGTGCCAGTATTGGCGGGACCCACAGGAATGAGCAGTTCTTC. It specifies CASIGGTHRNEQFF. Full variable domain (rest looked up from reference TRBV19 and TRBJ2-1): DGGITQSPKYLFRKEGQNVTLSCEQNLNHDAMYWYRQDPGQGLRLIYYSQIVNDFQKGDIAEGYSVSREKKESFPLTVTSAQKNPTAFYLCASIGGTHRNEQFFGPGTRLTVL.